The T cell receptor (beta chain) described here comes from a study of T cell responses to AZD1222 COVID-19 vaccine. Details on this clone: Antigen specificity is unknown.

Study-level results: Unmutated regions of variants are reportedly targeted by nearly half of spike-specific TCRs. Donors were mostly white British, more females; clonal diversity possibly underestimated. Among those given AZD1222, only 5 to 7 were seropositive at baseline. Vaccine-related CD4 TCRs covered spike, predominating at 160-218 and 743-854.

Measured with immunoSEQ multiplex PCR; TCRdb has only the in-frame clones, and not every one. Of under 90,000 clones listed, roughly four fifths are singletons. CDR1 and CDR2 from the germline V gene are MNHEY and SMNVEV (reference sequence). The CDR3 runs 12 residues. With 6 bases removed from V and 3 bases from J, the gap between germline ends came to 8 bases. The chain is built from TRBV27 and TRBJ1-1; D is undetermined. Sequenced here: peripheral blood, sampled 28 days after the second AZD1222 dose. The TCR originated in an adult who received the AZD1222 COVID-19 vaccine. CDR3 residues: CASRGIYTEAFF. The CDR3 DNA reads as TGTGCCAGCAGGGGGATTTACACTGAAGCTTTCTTT.